The present TCR beta chain was sequenced within a study of CD8 T cells in ankylosing spondylitis. Study findings and constraints: Those disease-linked clones were CD8+; they were also relatively rare in peripheral blood. Made up of under ten highly homologous variants, a TCR beta motif appeared characteristic of ankylosing spondylitis blood.

This clonotype was observed a few times. Antigen specificity is unknown. The CDR3 extends over 13 amino acids. Losses at the gene ends were 3 bases for V and 6 bases for J; bases not matched to a gene: 2. The V gene's germline CDR1 is SGHKS and CDR2 YYEKEE (reference sequence). With molecular barcodes, quantitative 5'-RACE was used to make the TCR beta libraries. MiXCR, run by TCRdb on the 5' RACE reads, gives a single entry per CDR3 protein. The sample records roughly 440,000 distinct CDR3 sequences, 17% being singletons. Sequenced sample: blood, either unsorted or a sorted T cell fraction (not recorded which). The clonotype comes from a male donor with ankylosing spondylitis. The V call is TRBV5-5, the J call TRBJ2-1; 8 nucleotides line up with TRBD1. This chain's CDR3 is CASSSGGLNEQFF. DNA of the CDR3: TGTGCCAGCAGCTCAGGGGGCCTCAATGAGCAGTTCTTC.